The 20 T cell receptor beta chains reported below all come from one sample, sequenced in a study of cytomegalovirus exposure and HLA in healthy donors. The PCR contained 60 Vbeta and 13 Jbeta primers. This table comes from immunoSEQ multiplex PCR, and its TCRdb copy is limited to in-frame clones, with some not included. The table includes roughly 140,000 clones, about four fifths detected once. Sequencing used PBMCs. All receptors come from a young woman in good health and CMV-seropositive.

About this clone: A junction boundary mismatches the germline segment, possibly from a read error. This same CDR3 is encoded by further DNA sequences in the sample. The chain is built from TRBV6-4 and TRBJ1-1, with 7 positions matching TRBD1. The CDR3 spans 14 residues. Germline CDR1 and CDR2: MRHNA and SNTAGT. As DNA, the CDR3 is TGTGCCAGCAGTGACTCGGACAGGAACACTGAGGCTTTCTTT. It translates to CASSDSDRNTEAFF.

This chain links TRBV27 with TRBJ2-3, with 9 bases lining up with TRBD2. This CDR3 comprises 15 residues. From germline, CDR1 is MNHEY and CDR2 SMNVEV (reference sequence). V was pared by 3 bases and J by 5 bases, with 6 bases of the junction left unmatched. The CDR3 region is CASSFSAGGRDTQYF. CDR3 nucleotide sequence: TGTGCCAGCAGTTTTTCCGCGGGGGGGCGAGATACGCAGTATTTT.

V usage is TRBV4-3 and J usage is TRBJ1-3; no clear D gene. Germline CDR1 LGHNA, CDR2 YSLEER. The CDR3 consists of 15 residues. The germline V and J ends were trimmed by 1 base and 0 bases, with 7 bases remaining between them. In nucleotides, the CDR3 is TGCGCCAGCAGCCAAGCGGGTTTCTCTGGAAACACCATATATTTT. Protein sequence: CASSQAGFSGNTIYF.

The chain recombines TRBV2 with TRBJ2-7, with TRBD1 identical over 8 bases. Germline V lookup: CDR1 SNHLY, CDR2 FYNNEI. With 3 bases clipped from V and 3 bases from J, the junction kept 7 bases outside the gene matches. There are 15 residues in the CDR3. The CDR3 region is CASSDGQGRFYEQYF. In DNA, the CDR3 is TGTGCCAGCAGTGATGGACAGGGAAGATTCTACGAGCAGTACTTC. The variable domain in full, completed from reference TRBV2 and TRBJ2-7, reads EPEVTQTPSHQVTQMGQEVILRCVPISNHLYFYWYRQILGQKVEFLVSFYNNEISEKSEIFDDQFSVERPDGSNFTLKIRSTKLEDSAMYFCASSDGQGRFYEQYFGPGTRLTVT.

The chain links TRBV15 to TRBJ2-1, with D tentatively TRBD1 (6 bases). The length of the CDR3 is 11 residues. Trimming cost V 9 bases and J 10 bases, with 13 bases left between them. In germline, CDR1 is LNHNV, CDR2 YYDKDF (reference sequence). In nucleotides, the CDR3 is TGTGCCACACTAAACAGGGACGAGCAGTTCTTC. Translated, it gives CATLNRDEQFF.

This chain connects TRBV11-2 to TRBJ1-6; no reliable D call. From germline, CDR1 is SGHAT and CDR2 FQNNGV. V gave up 3 bases and J gave up 8 bases, with 14 bases separating them. The CDR3 spans 15 residues. CDR3: CASSFYVGEDSPLHF. The CDR3 bases are TGTGCCAGCAGCTTTTACGTAGGAGAGGATTCACCCCTCCACTTT.

This clone appeared a few times. CDR3 DNA: TGTGCCAGTCGGGACAGCCTAAGCAATCAGCCCCAGCATTTT. This encodes CASRDSLSNQPQHF. The chain has TRBV19 and TRBJ1-5; 7 nucleotides line up with TRBD1. This CDR3 is built from 14 residues. CDR1 is LNHDA and CDR2 is SQIVND in the germline V gene (reference sequence). V was pared by 8 bases and J by 1 base, with 5 bases of the junction left unmatched.

This rearrangement joins TRBV5-4 to TRBJ1-1; D is uncertain. CDR3 length equals 14 residues. Per germline, CDR1 SGHNT and CDR2 YYREEE (reference sequence). Trimming left V 1 base short and J 2 bases short, with 9 bases between. CDR3 sequence (DNA): TGTGCCAGCAGCTTGAGAGGAGATAACACTGAAGCTTTCTTT. It codes for CASSLRGDNTEAFF.

The chain is built from TRBV11-3 and TRBJ1-2; TRBD1 agrees at 9 bases. The ends lost 5 bases at V and 0 bases at J; junction bases unmatched: 10. CDR3 length equals 17 residues. Germline CDR1 SGHNT, CDR2 YENEEA. CDR3 in DNA: TGTGCCAGCAGCGCCGGGACAGGGAGTCAAGCTAACTATGGCTACACCTTC. Amino acid sequence: CASSAGTGSQANYGYTF.

This chain uses TRBV6-4 with TRBJ2-3; 9 bases are shared with TRBD2. V lost 5 bases to trimming and J lost 6 bases; unmatched junction nucleotides: 9. This CDR3 comprises 15 residues. Germline CDR1 reads MRHNA; CDR2 reads SNTAGT. CDR3 protein: CASSPLAGGPDTQYF. Here the CDR3 DNA reads TGTGCCAGCAGTCCCCTGGCGGGGGGGCCGGATACGCAGTATTTT.

The chain joins TRBV28 to TRBJ1-2, with D perhaps matching TRBD1 (5 bases). The CDR3 loop spans 15 amino acids. The V gene lost 2 bases and the J gene lost 5 bases, with 15 bases spanning the gap. Germline CDR1 reads MDHEN; CDR2 reads SYDVKM. The chain's CDR3 is CASSLRGGVVYGYTF. In DNA, the CDR3 is TGTGCCAGCAGTTTACGGGGGGGGGTCGTTTATGGCTACACCTTC.

This rearrangement joins TRBV5-1 to TRBJ2-1; 10 bases are shared with TRBD2. The V gene's germline CDR1 is SGHRS and CDR2 YFSETQ. V lost 0 bases to trimming and J lost 7 bases; unmatched junction nucleotides: 4. CDR3 length equals 15 residues. The CDR3 DNA is TGCGCCAGCAGCTTGGAAGCGGGGGGGTATAATGAGCAGTTCTTC. Residues: CASSLEAGGYNEQFF.

The V and J genes are TRBV19 and TRBJ2-2; unclear D gene. This CDR3 has 18 amino acids. Trimming removed 6 bases from V and 5 bases from J, with 25 bases in between. Germline V lookup: CDR1 LNHDA, CDR2 SQIVND (reference sequence). CDR3 in amino acids: CASRAGLRRSTRTGELFF. DNA for the CDR3: TGTGCCAGTAGGGCCGGGTTGCGCCGGTCAACGAGGACCGGGGAGCTGTTTTTT.

V usage is TRBV5-6 and J usage is TRBJ2-3; a weak D match, TRBD2 (6 bases). This CDR3 is 14 amino acids long. V was pared by 2 bases and J by 12 bases, with 19 bases between. Looked up from germline, CDR1 is SGHDT and CDR2 is YYEEEE. This CDR3 is CASSFTTSPIFQYF. For the CDR3, the DNA is TGTGCCAGCAGCTTTACAACTAGCCCGATCTTTCAGTATTTT.

The chain has TRBV29-1 and TRBJ1-2, with 9 bases matching TRBD1. Germline V gives CDR1 SQVTM, CDR2 ANQGSEA. The CDR3 spans 14 residues. The V segment lost 6 bases and the J segment 6 bases; nucleotides outside the gene matches: 11. The CDR3 loop reads CSVNPGTGNHGYTF. DNA of the CDR3: TGCAGCGTCAACCCCGGGACAGGGAACCATGGCTACACCTTC.

The rearrangement links TRBV28 to TRBJ2-2, with 8 bases that match TRBD2. Germline assignment: CDR1 MDHEN and CDR2 SYDVKM. V was pared by 5 bases and J by 5 bases, with 10 bases of the junction left unmatched. The CDR3 covers 16 residues. The CDR3 reads CASSPRRGDGTGELFF. DNA for the CDR3: TGTGCCAGCAGTCCCAGGCGGGGGGATGGTACCGGGGAGCTGTTTTTT.

The rearrangement uses TRBV11-1 and TRBJ2-1; D is undetermined. Trimming removed 8 bases at V and 8 bases at J, with 19 bases between. Germline V gene data show CDR1 as SGHAT and CDR2 as FQDESV (reference sequence). The CDR3 extends over 14 amino acids. CDR3 sequence (DNA): TGTGCCAGCGGGCCCTTAGGTCGCTGGGATGAGCAGTTCTTC. Protein: CASGPLGRWDEQFF.

A single count supports this clone. The V and J genes are TRBV5-1 and TRBJ2-5; D perhaps matches TRBD1 (6 bases). CDR3 length equals 15 residues. V gave up 5 bases and J gave up 2 bases, with 16 bases separating them. The germline gives CDR1 SGHRS, CDR2 YFSETQ. The CDR3 region has the DNA TGCGCCAGCAGAGGCCTGACAGGCGGACAAGAGACCCAGTACTTC. It yields the protein CASRGLTGGQETQYF.

V and J are TRBV2 and TRBJ1-3, with D uncertain. The CDR3 length is 14 residues. Germline CDR1 and CDR2: SNHLY and FYNNEI. The ends were cut back, 5 bases at V and 0 bases at J, with 8 bases in the middle. CDR3 residues: CASSSGISGNTIYF. The CDR3 DNA reads as TGTGCCAGCAGTTCAGGAATCTCTGGAAACACCATATATTTT.

The J gene is TRBJ1-2, the V gene TRBV5-8, with D possibly matching TRBD1 (6 bases). The length of the CDR3 is 15 residues. Germline V lookup: CDR1 SGHTS, CDR2 YDEGEE. The V gene lost 4 bases and the J gene lost 7 bases, with 20 bases spanning the gap. The CDR3 DNA reads TGTGCCAGCAGCGGGCGGGGGCCGCTAGGGTTTGGCTACACCTTC. Its translation is CASSGRGPLGFGYTF.